The TCR beta chain under discussion was sequenced for a study of cytomegalovirus exposure and HLA in healthy donors. PCR primers comprised 60 Vbeta and 13 Jbeta primers. Data came from immunoSEQ multiplex PCR; TCRdb stores just in-frame clones and leaves some out. Of around 170,000 clones listed, more than 70% are singletons. General study results and limits: The authors reported that TCR beta sequences could predict HLA-A and HLA-B alleles. These predictions were accurate for most subjects in the first cohort. For TCR beta chains, V- and J-gene trimming was later linked to a missense DCLRE1C variant.

Germline CDR1 MNHEY, CDR2 SMNVEV (reference sequence). The J segment lost 6 bases and the V segment lost 0 bases, leaving 8 bases of the junction unmatched. The CDR3 runs 15 residues. The sample holds a few counts of this clone. The target antigen is unknown. V is TRBV27 and J is TRBJ2-7; 7 nucleotides align to TRBD2. Sequenced: PBMCs. The sequence was collected from a girl between 5 and 17 years old in good health and CMV-seronegative. The CDR3 spells CASSLSSQGGVEQYF. The CDR3 coding sequence is TGTGCCAGCAGTTTATCATCCCAGGGAGGGGTCGAGCAGTACTTC.